This T cell receptor (beta chain) appears in the sequencing data of a study of T cell responses to AZD1222 COVID-19 vaccine (dated by TCRdb to about 2021). As for the study more broadly: AZD1222 recipients whose second dose came at about 4 weeks and those whose second dose came at about 12 weeks were combined into one group, since spike-specific TCR depth and breadth did not differ between the two schedules. A total of about 240 trial participants underwent TCR sequencing, of whom 200 to 220 received two doses of AZD1222 and about 26 received two doses of the MenACWY control vaccine. Trial participants were enrolled by age into 18-55, 56-69 and 70-plus year subgroups, with about 150, 28 and 57 TCR-sequenced participants respectively.

The CDR3 sequence holds 15 residues, the cysteine and phenylalanine included. Left in the record is the CDR3 DNA by itself, 45 bases read in frame from the first base. V trim: 4 bases; J trim: 9 bases; unmatched bases: 6. Reading the germline V gene gives CDR1 SGHRS and CDR2 YFSETQ. Remarks on this clone: The antigen it recognizes is unknown. Per-nucleotide qualities are absent, and no much larger clonotype sits a single base away.

The CDR3 regions of human TCRbeta chains were analyzed by immunosequencing. In the paper's pipeline: TCRs in the repertoires were matched against a reference library of SARS-CoV-2-specific TCRs that had been generated with the MIRA antigen-specificity platform. Breadth meant the fraction of unique TCRs that were SARS-CoV-2-associated, whereas depth meant the fraction of total T cells that were SARS-CoV-2-associated. Using the MIRA data, every spike-specific TCR was mapped to the spike region that the TCR reacted to and assigned to either a CD4 or a CD8 class. Log10-transformed breadth and depth values were compared by one-way ANOVA with Sidak's multiple comparisons tests. TCRdb mirrors the immuneACCESS table, restricted to in-frame sequences. Some clones are absent from its copies; in checked studies, under half trace to an unresolved V gene, and the reason for the others is unknown. For V, J and clone size, that table is used; D and trimming come from the DNA. The sample table shows about 120,000 clones, and roughly 93% are seen once. The ten top clones hold about 1.5% of the sample.

Interpreted using the paper, the time point label stands for: baseline before first vaccination. The vaccinee samples were drawn from two UK trials, COV001 and COV002, one of which was a single-blind randomized controlled phase 2/3 trial testing AZD1222 (ChAdOx1 nCoV-19) in healthy adults. Trial participant PBMC samples were collected at day 0 and day 28 after the second dose for TCRbeta chain sequencing. General findings and caveats noted by the study authors: Epitopes outside the regions mutated in the B.1.351 and B.1.1.7 variants were reportedly recognized by nearly half of the unique spike-specific TCRs. Because no day 14 peak-response samples were available, repertoires were characterized only after the peak T cell response. The whole spike protein was spanned by vaccine-associated CD4 TCRs, and dominant responses were seen in regions 160-218 and 743-854. Conclusions about previously exposed vaccinees were limited because only six AZD1222 recipients were SARS-CoV-2 seropositive at baseline. In the small 56-69-year group, the increase in depth fell short of significance, most likely because of low power. After two AZD1222 doses, both the breadth and the depth of spike-specific TCRs were significantly higher than at day 0 and than in MenACWY recipients. Participants were mostly white British, with more females than males. The authors suggested clonal diversity may have been underestimated.

Recombination joined TRBV5-1 with TRBJ2-1, with 14 bases aligning to TRBD2. This TCR derives from an adult in good health. The input for sequencing was peripheral blood, taken on day 0 of AZD1222 vaccination. The bases are TGCGCCAGCAGCCGGGGACTAGCGGGGGCCGGTGAGCAGTTCTTC. This sequence encodes CASSRGLAGAGEQFF. With all but the CDR3 taken from the reference TRBV5-1 and TRBJ2-1 genes, the full variable domain is: KAGVTQTPRYLIKTRGQQVTLSCSPISGHRSVSWYQQTPGQGLQFLFEYFSETQRNKGNFPGRFSGRQFSNSRSEMNVSTLELGDSALYLCASSRGLAGAGEQFFGPGTRLTVL.